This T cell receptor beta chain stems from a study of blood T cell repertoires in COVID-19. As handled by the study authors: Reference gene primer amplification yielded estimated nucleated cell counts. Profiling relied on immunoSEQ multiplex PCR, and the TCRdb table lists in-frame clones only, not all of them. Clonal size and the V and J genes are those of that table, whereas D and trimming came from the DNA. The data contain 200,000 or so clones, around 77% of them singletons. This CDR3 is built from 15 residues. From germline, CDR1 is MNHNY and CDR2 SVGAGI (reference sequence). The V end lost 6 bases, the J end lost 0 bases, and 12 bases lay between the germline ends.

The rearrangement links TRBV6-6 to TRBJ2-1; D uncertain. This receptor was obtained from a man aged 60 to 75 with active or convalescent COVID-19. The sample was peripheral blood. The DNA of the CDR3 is TGTGCCAGCAGGCCAATAGCTAGCTCCTACAATGAGCAGTTCTTC. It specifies CASRPIASSYNEQFF.